The clone carrying this T cell receptor (beta chain) has ten or more counts. What it binds is unknown. A single record per CDR3 protein comes from TCRdb applying MiXCR to the 5' RACE reads. Among around 130,000 distinct CDR3 sequences, roughly 3.1% were seen once, and the ten largest hold 1.3%. The sample comes from a study of neurological immune-mediated disorders. Overall study context: Among the 35 or so patients with multiple sclerosis, roughly 30 were relapsing-remitting, while 3 were secondary progressive. Points from the study as a whole: A possible signature was seen in one related-CDR3 cluster, into which phylogenetic grouping placed the repertoires of 18 of 34 multiple sclerosis patients.

The CDR3 extends over 17 amino acids. V lost 6 bases and J lost 0; bases outside the gene matches: 15. Germline CDR1 is SGHRS and CDR2 is YFSETQ. Sequencing was performed on PBMCs. The TCR originated in a woman aged 25-40 years with multiple sclerosis. This chain links TRBV5-1 with TRBJ2-7, with 7 positions matching TRBD2. For the CDR3, the DNA is TGCGCCAGCAACCAGCCTCGAGCGGGAACCGACTCCTACGAGCAGTACTTC. It specifies CASNQPRAGTDSYEQYF.